The source of this TCR beta chain is a study of blood T cell repertoires in COVID-19. Assignment of participants to cohorts was predicated upon participant-reported clinical history. Source study methods: Amplification with reference gene primers provided the estimates of nucleated cell counts. Generated by immunoSEQ multiplex PCR, the TCRdb table keeps only in-frame clones and is missing some. V, J and clone size derive from that table, while D and trimming were established from the DNA sequence. Among around 250,000 clones, roughly 88% were seen once, and the ten largest hold approximately 1.2%. The germline V gene has CDR1 KGHSH and CDR2 LQKENI. The CDR3 sequence is 16 residues long. V gave up 1 base and J gave up 6 bases; unmatched junction bases: 8.

V usage is TRBV18 and J usage is TRBJ1-3; 8 positions match TRBD1. Sequencing was carried out using PBMCs or T cells enriched from blood (not recorded which). The origin of this receptor is a woman aged 35 to 49 with acute COVID-19. CDR3 region: CASSPLQGGMANTIYF. The CDR3 DNA reads TGTGCCAGCTCACCACTACAGGGGGGTATGGCAAACACCATATATTTT.